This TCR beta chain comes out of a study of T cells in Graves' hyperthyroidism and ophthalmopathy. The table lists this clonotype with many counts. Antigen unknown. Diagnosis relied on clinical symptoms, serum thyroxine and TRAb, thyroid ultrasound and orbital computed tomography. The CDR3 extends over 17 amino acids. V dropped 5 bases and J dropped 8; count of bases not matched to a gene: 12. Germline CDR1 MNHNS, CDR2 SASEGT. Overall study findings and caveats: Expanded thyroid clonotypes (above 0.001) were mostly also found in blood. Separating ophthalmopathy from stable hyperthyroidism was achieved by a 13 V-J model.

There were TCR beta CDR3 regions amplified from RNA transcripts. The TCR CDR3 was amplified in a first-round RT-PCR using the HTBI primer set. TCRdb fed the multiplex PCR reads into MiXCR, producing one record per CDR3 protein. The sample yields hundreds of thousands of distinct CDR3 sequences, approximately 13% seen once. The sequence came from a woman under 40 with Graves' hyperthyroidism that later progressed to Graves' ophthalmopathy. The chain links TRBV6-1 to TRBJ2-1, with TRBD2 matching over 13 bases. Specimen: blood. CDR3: CASSSTLAGGLRDEQFF. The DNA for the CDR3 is TGTGCCAGCAGTTCTACACTAGCGGGAGGGTTGAGGGATGAGCAGTTCTTC.